A selection of T cell receptor beta chains follows, all from one sample in a study of radiotherapy plus CTLA-4 blockade in lung cancer. Data came from immunoSEQ multiplex PCR; TCRdb stores just in-frame clones and leaves some out. Of around 80,000 clones in the sample, about 79% were seen once. The starting material was peripheral blood, obtained from a patient treated with radiotherapy plus ipilimumab. The source of these receptors is a human donor with non-small cell lung cancer whose response to radiotherapy plus ipilimumab could not be evaluated. Some clones in this sample may be carry-over from other donors' samples. Each CDR3 is given with its conserved first and last residue. A D gene is named only where the DNA matches it firmly. Rows give clone size only sometimes, using once, few, many, or a class for an expanded clone.

>NA|TRBV10-1|TRBD1|TRBJ2-3
CASRTGGTDTQYF
TGCGCCAGCCGAACAGGGGGCACAGATACGCAGTATTTT
>NA|TRBV6-5|NA|TRBJ2-2
CASRRLQGSGELFF
TGTGCCAGCAGACGGCTACAGGGTTCCGGGGAGCTGTTTTTT
>NA|TRBV4-1|TRBD1|TRBJ1-2
CASSQGTGAYGYTF
TGCGCCAGCAGCCAAGGGACAGGGGCCTATGGCTACACCTTC
>NA|TRBV5-1|NA|TRBJ1-1
CASSLYDSVTEAFF
TGCGCCAGCAGCTTGTATGATTCGGTCACTGAAGCTTTCTTT
>NA|TRBV2|NA|TRBJ1-6
CASSEGSWQDNSPLHF
TGTGCCAGCAGTGAAGGAAGTTGGCAGGATAATTCACCCCTCCACTTT
>NA|TRBV19|NA|TRBJ1-5
CASSIRRGAVQPQHF
TGTGCCAGTAGTATCCGCCGGGGGGCGGTTCAGCCCCAGCATTTT
>NA|TRBV5-1|NA|TRBJ2-7
CASSLVDILYEQYF
TGTGCCAGCAGCTTGGTCGACATCTTATACGAGCAGTACTTC
>few|TRBV15|TRBD1|TRBJ1-1
CATSEDRVRTEAFF
TGTGCCACCAGCGAAGACAGGGTACGAACTGAAGCTTTCTTT
>NA|TRBV4-3|NA|TRBJ2-1
CASSQAALAGSSYNEQFF
TGCGCCAGCAGCCAAGCTGCCCTTGCGGGGAGCTCCTACAATGAGCAGTTCTTC
>NA|TRBV5-1|TRBD1|TRBJ2-1
CASSLQGGRYNEQFF
TGCGCCAGCAGCTTACAGGGGGGACGATACAATGAGCAGTTCTTC
>NA|TRBV7-2|TRBD2|TRBJ2-7
CASSLVSGTSGSEQYF
TGTGCCAGCAGCTTAGTCTCCGGGACTAGCGGTTCGGAGCAGTACTTC
>NA|TRBV2|NA|TRBJ2-7
CATSRTPDDEQYF
TGTGCCACTTCGCGGACACCGGACGACGAGCAGTACTTC
>NA|TRBV14|TRBD1|TRBJ1-4
CASSQGGTATWGTNEKLFF
TGTGCCAGCAGCCAAGGGGGGACAGCGACCTGGGGTACTAATGAAAAACTGTTTTTT
>NA|TRBV27|TRBD1|TRBJ2-7
CASSLEPGGEYEQYF
TGTGCCAGCAGTTTAGAGCCAGGGGGAGAGTACGAGCAGTACTTC
>NA|TRBV5-4|TRBD1|TRBJ2-7
CASSLKGQVYEQYF
TGTGCCAGCAGCTTGAAGGGACAGGTCTACGAGCAGTACTTC
>NA|TRBV25-1|TRBD2|TRBJ2-7
CASSEGRGVLREQYF
TGTGCCAGCAGTGAGGGCCGGGGGGTCCTCAGGGAGCAGTACTTC
>NA|TRBV18|NA|TRBJ1-5
CASSPNGEPPQHF
TGTGCCAGCTCACCAAATGGAGAACCGCCCCAGCATTTT
>NA|TRBV28|TRBD1|TRBJ2-7
CASSLFGTGGHYEQYF
TGTGCCAGCAGTTTATTTGGGACAGGCGGACACTACGAGCAGTACTTC
>once|TRBV7-6|NA|TRBJ1-5
CASSLMGAESNQPQHF
TGTGCCAGCAGCTTAATGGGGGCGGAAAGCAATCAGCCCCAGCATTTT
>NA|TRBV7-3|NA|TRBJ1-1
CASRFRTGTPANTEAFF
TGTGCCAGCAGATTTCGTACAGGTACCCCGGCGAACACTGAAGCTTTCTTT
>few|TRBV7-2|TRBD1|TRBJ1-6
CASSPTGQGVSPLHF
TGTGCCAGCAGCCCGACGGGACAGGGGGTCTCACCCCTCCACTTT
>few|TRBV19|NA|TRBJ2-6
CASFPGGVGANVLTF
TGTGCCAGTTTTCCGGGCGGGGTTGGGGCCAACGTCCTGACTTTC
>NA|TRBV7-2|TRBD2|TRBJ2-1
CASSLVYGGAAYNEQFF
TGTGCCAGCAGCTTAGTCTACGGGGGGGCCGCGTACAATGAGCAGTTCTTC
>NA|TRBV27|TRBD1|TRBJ1-2
CASSSTRTGPLGYTF
TGTGCCAGCAGTTCCACCCGGACAGGGCCGCTCGGCTACACCTTC
>NA|TRBV11-3|TRBD1|TRBJ2-1
CASSPRQGLSWDEQFF
TGTGCCAGCAGCCCTCGACAGGGGCTTTCTTGGGATGAGCAGTTCTTC
>NA|TRBV5-1|NA|TRBJ2-5
CASSLGGLQETQYF
TGCGCCAGCAGCTTGGGCGGGCTCCAAGAGACCCAGTACTTC
>NA|TRBV19|NA|TRBJ1-1
CASRTDPVQTEAFF
TGTGCCAGTAGGACAGACCCAGTCCAAACTGAAGCTTTCTTT
>NA|TRBV10-1|TRBD1|TRBJ1-6
CATLFRDRGNSPLHF
TGCGCCACTCTCTTCCGGGACAGGGGTAATTCACCCCTCCACTTT
>few|TRBV6-5|NA|TRBJ1-3
CATSLHSGNTIYF
TGTGCCACCTCACTTCACTCTGGAAACACCATATATTTT
>NA|TRBV6-6|NA|TRBJ2-2
CASSPPGLQNTGELFF
TGTGCCAGCAGTCCGCCCGGACTGCAGAACACCGGGGAGCTGTTTTTT
>few|TRBV20-1|NA|TRBJ1-2
CSADSNYGYTF
TGCAGTGCTGACAGTAACTATGGCTACACCTTC
>NA|TRBV7-8|NA|TRBJ1-1
CASSSRDKNTEAFF
TGTGCCAGCAGCTCCCGGGACAAGAACACTGAAGCTTTCTTT
>NA|TRBV29-1|TRBD1|TRBJ2-7
CSVEDRGQEVYEQYF
TGCAGCGTTGAAGATCGGGGACAGGAGGTGTACGAGCAGTACTTC
>NA|TRBV29-1|NA|TRBJ2-3
CSVAISSSTDTQYF
TGCAGCGTCGCGATCTCCTCTAGCACAGATACGCAGTATTTT
>NA|TRBV7-2|NA|TRBJ2-3
CASSTDSPTDTQYF
TGTGCCAGCAGTACAGACAGCCCCACAGATACGCAGTATTTT
>once|TRBV5-5|TRBD1|TRBJ2-7
CASSFRPGTGDEQYF
TGTGCCAGCAGCTTTCGGCCTGGGACAGGGGACGAGCAGTACTTC
>once|TRBV15|NA|TRBJ1-1
CATSRDTGVNTEAFF
TGTGCCACCAGCAGAGATACGGGGGTCAACACTGAAGCTTTCTTT
>NA|TRBV6-1|NA|TRBJ1-5
CASSELFGDSNQPQHF
TGTGCCAGCAGTGAGCTCTTTGGAGATAGCAATCAGCCCCAGCATTTT
>NA|TRBV7-2|TRBD1|TRBJ2-7
CASSSRATGGRYEQYF
TGTGCCAGCAGCTCGAGGGCGACAGGGGGCCGGTACGAGCAGTACTTC
>NA|TRBV30|TRBD1|TRBJ2-5
CASPGQGVETQYF
TGTGCCTCCCCGGGCCAGGGGGTTGAGACCCAGTACTTC
>NA|TRBV7-8|NA|TRBJ1-5
CASSLARAGDQPQHF
TGTGCCAGCAGCTTAGCGCGGGCAGGGGACCAGCCCCAGCATTTT
>NA|TRBV29-1|TRBD1|TRBJ2-3
CSVLKRDRAQYF
TGCAGCGTCTTAAAGCGGGACAGGGCGCAGTATTTT
>NA|TRBV4-3|NA|TRBJ1-1
CASSQDGRERAFF
TGCGCCAGCAGCCAAGATGGCCGGGAGAGGGCTTTCTTT
>NA|TRBV5-4|TRBD2|TRBJ2-1
CASSLAGRGGLNEQFF
TGTGCCAGCAGCTTGGCCGGGCGGGGGGGCCTCAATGAGCAGTTCTTC
>few|TRBV7-9|NA|TRBJ2-5
CASSLGTVFQETQYF
TGTGCCAGCAGCTTAGGCACAGTCTTCCAAGAGACCCAGTACTTC
>NA|TRBV7-2|NA|TRBJ1-5
CASSPGVSSNQPQHF
TGTGCCAGCAGTCCAGGGGTTAGTAGCAATCAGCCCCAGCATTTT
>NA|TRBV6-6|TRBD1|TRBJ2-2
CASSFGQGAGELFF
TGTGCCAGCAGCTTCGGACAGGGGGCCGGGGAGCTGTTTTTT
>NA|TRBV5-4|NA|TRBJ2-5
CASSFATGETQYF
TGTGCCAGCAGCTTTGCTACAGGGGAGACCCAGTACTTC
>NA|TRBV5-4|TRBD1|TRBJ2-2
CASSFRGSTGELFF
TGTGCCAGCAGCTTCAGGGGGAGCACCGGGGAGCTGTTTTTT
>NA|TRBV4-2|TRBD1|TRBJ2-5
CASSQDRQGGDQETQYF
TGTGCCAGCAGCCAAGATCGACAGGGTGGGGACCAAGAGACCCAGTACTTC